Below are 20 T cell receptor beta chains sequenced from a single sample in a study of blood T cell repertoires in COVID-19 (TCRdb year 2020). Library preparation used the immunoSEQ multiplex PCR assay. This immuneACCESS table, as held by TCRdb, lists in-frame sequences with V and J called but not all clones. Of the missing ones, under half trace to an unresolved V gene in checked studies; the others have no known cause. The sample includes some 300,000 clones, with 88% observed a single time. Of the sample, about 1% falls within the top ten clones. Sequencing was done on a sample of PBMCs or T cells enriched from blood (not recorded which). These receptors were obtained from a woman in her 30s who had recovered from COVID-19.

The chain uses TRBV24-1 and TRBJ2-7; TRBD2 might be the D (5 bases). The V gene's germline CDR1 is KGHDR and CDR2 SFDVKD. V gave up 5 bases and J gave up 9 bases, with 16 bases separating them. The CDR3 runs to 13 residues. The CDR3 loop reads CATSGLPGSGQYF. The CDR3 coding sequence is TGTGCCACCAGTGGCCTCCCGGGGTCCGGGCAGTACTTC.

V usage is TRBV3-1 (or the pseudogene TRBV3-2) and J usage is TRBJ2-5, with D tentatively TRBD1 (7 bases). The CDR3 runs to 22 residues. CDR1 and CDR2 (germline): LGHDT, YNNKEL (reference sequence). V was pared by 4 bases and J by 7 bases, with 40 bases between. Here the CDR3 DNA reads TGTGCCAGCAGCCCCATCGCTCTTCCCCGACCCGGCTTGACAGGGCGGGGAGCGACCCAGTACTTC. It translates to CASSPIALPRPGLTGRGATQYF.

The chain has TRBV11-2 and TRBJ2-2; 8 bases map to TRBD2. Unmatched junction bases numbered 3, after V lost 5 bases and J lost 1 base. CDR1 and CDR2 from the germline V gene are SGHAT and FQNNGV. The CDR3 length is 15 residues. The CDR3 spells CASSALAVNTGELFF. The CDR3 DNA reads TGTGCCAGCAGCGCACTAGCGGTGAACACCGGGGAGCTGTTTTTT.

Turning to this clone: The junction departs from the called germline gene at one end, perhaps through a read error. V gene TRBV5-6 combines with J gene TRBJ2-5; TRBD1 matches at 7 bases. The CDR3 totals 15 residues. Germline V gene data show CDR1 as SGHDT and CDR2 as YYEEEE. For the CDR3, the DNA is TGTGCCAGCAACTTGGTTCGACAGGGCCTAGAGACCCAGTACTTC. As protein: CASNLVRQGLETQYF.

V usage is TRBV5-1 and J usage is TRBJ2-3, with D hard to call. From germline, CDR1 is SGHRS and CDR2 YFSETQ. CDR3 length equals 16 residues. With 1 base removed from V and 0 bases from J, the gap between germline ends came to 12 bases. DNA of the CDR3: TGCGCCAGCAGCTTGAGCAGGCTCGAAAGCACAGATACGCAGTATTTT. It codes for CASSLSRLESTDTQYF. The full variable domain, in which reference TRBV5-1 and TRBJ2-3 provide the parts outside the CDR3, is KAGVTQTPRYLIKTRGQQVTLSCSPISGHRSVSWYQQTPGQGLQFLFEYFSETQRNKGNFPGRFSGRQFSNSRSEMNVSTLELGDSALYLCASSLSRLESTDTQYFGPGTRLTVL.

This chain joins TRBV2 and TRBJ2-2, with D tentatively TRBD1 (5 bases). CDR1 SNHLY and CDR2 FYNNEI come from the germline V gene. The CDR3 contains 15 residues. V was cut by 3 bases and J by 6 bases, with 14 bases left in between. The CDR3 DNA reads as TGTGCCAGCAGTGACGGCAGGGCTGTAGCCGGGGAGCTGTTTTTT. Encoded protein: CASSDGRAVAGELFF.

This clone was seen a few times. V is TRBV9 and J is TRBJ2-2; unclear D gene. The V end was cut by 4 bases, the J end by 6 bases, with 10 bases between. From germline, CDR1 is SGDLS and CDR2 YYNGEE. The CDR3 contains 13 residues. CDR3 sequence: CASSPTVAGELFF. In DNA, the CDR3 is TGTGCCAGCAGCCCCACGGTCGCCGGGGAGCTGTTTTTT. Looking up the rest from reference TRBV9 and TRBJ2-2 gives the full variable domain: DSGVTQTPKHLITATGQRVTLRCSPRSGDLSVYWYQQSLDQGLQFLIQYYNGEERAKGNILERFSAQQFPDLHSELNLSSLELGDSALYFCASSPTVAGELFFGEGSRLTVL.

This chain connects TRBV9 to TRBJ1-3; possibly TRBD1 for D (5 bases). V shed 7 bases and J shed 0 bases, with 11 bases lying between them. CDR3 size: 14 residues. Germline loops: CDR1 SGDLS, CDR2 YYNGEE. CDR3 region: CASRGGSSGNTIYF. CDR3 in DNA: TGTGCCAGCCGGGGGGGGAGCTCTGGAAACACCATATATTTT.

This chain uses TRBV5-4 with TRBJ2-5; TRBD1 agrees at 10 bases. CDR1 is SGHNT and CDR2 is YYREEE in the germline V gene (reference sequence). The CDR3 sequence is 14 residues long. Losses at the gene ends were 3 bases for V and 7 bases for J; bases not matched to a gene: 6. The CDR3 reads CASSSRQGAGTQYF. CDR3 nucleotide sequence: TGTGCCAGCAGCTCGCGACAGGGGGCCGGGACCCAGTACTTC.

The J gene is TRBJ2-6, the V gene TRBV19; D is undetermined. CDR1 is LNHDA, CDR2 SQIVND, per germline (reference sequence). The CDR3 sequence is 16 residues long. Trimming left V 2 bases short and J 4 bases short, with 12 bases between. The CDR3 DNA is TGTGCCAGTAGTATATTGGGCATATCCGGGGCCAACGTCCTGACTTTC. It translates to CASSILGISGANVLTF. The whole variable domain, remainder taken from reference TRBV19 and TRBJ2-6, is DGGITQSPKYLFRKEGQNVTLSCEQNLNHDAMYWYRQDPGQGLRLIYYSQIVNDFQKGDIAEGYSVSREKKESFPLTVTSAQKNPTAFYLCASSILGISGANVLTFGAGSRLTVL.

The rearrangement uses TRBV30 and TRBJ1-2; D perhaps matches TRBD1 (5 bases). The V and J ends lost 2 bases and 4 bases respectively, with 17 bases between them. The CDR3 extends over 15 amino acids. The V gene's germline CDR1 is GTSNPN and CDR2 SVGIG (reference sequence). The CDR3 is CAWSPLDSRGYGYTF. In DNA form, the CDR3 reads TGTGCCTGGAGTCCCCTAGACAGTAGGGGCTATGGCTACACCTTC.

The chain uses TRBV10-3 and TRBJ2-3, with TRBD2 identical over 11 bases. CDR3 length: 16 amino acids. The V and J ends lost 4 bases and 3 bases, in that order; junction bases with no gene match: 6. The germline V gene encodes CDR1 ENHRY and CDR2 SYGVKD. CDR3 nucleotides: TGTGCCATCAGTGTGGCTAGCGGGAGGACAACAGATACGCAGTATTTT. Translated, it gives CAISVASGRTTDTQYF.

This sequence joins TRBV24-1 and TRBJ2-2; TRBD1 might be the D (5 bases). Trimming took 11 bases from V and 4 from J, leaving 13 bases between them. Germline V gives CDR1 KGHDR, CDR2 SFDVKD. The CDR3 has 13 amino acids. The CDR3: CAITDMSTGELFF. CDR3 nucleotides: TGTGCCATAACGGACATGTCCACCGGGGAGCTGTTTTTT.

This rearrangement joins TRBV27 to TRBJ2-5, with D tentatively TRBD1 (5 bases). CDR1 MNHEY and CDR2 SMNVEV come from the germline V gene (reference sequence). The CDR3 length is 14 residues. The V end was cut by 2 bases, the J end by 0 bases, with 7 bases between. The CDR3 bases are TGTGCCAGCAGTTTAGGGGCGAACCAAGAGACCCAGTACTTC. It yields the protein CASSLGANQETQYF.

The J gene is TRBJ1-1, the V gene TRBV6-5; 7 bases align to TRBD1. This CDR3 is built from 14 residues. Trimming cost V 6 bases and J 7 bases; bases outside gene matches: 11. Germline CDR1 is MNHEY and CDR2 is SVGAGI. In nucleotides, the CDR3 is TGTGCCAGCAGACAGAGACAGGGCTTGGGTGAAGCTTTCTTT. Translated: CASRQRQGLGEAFF.

The chain has TRBV28 and TRBJ2-5; D gene unclear. Germline V gives CDR1 MDHEN, CDR2 SYDVKM. CDR3 length: 12 amino acids. V lost 7 bases and J lost 7, with 13 bases in between. The CDR3, as DNA: TGTGCCAGCACCCTCCTCGGTGGGACCCAGTACTTC. Translated, it gives CASTLLGGTQYF.

V and J are TRBV11-2 and TRBJ1-1, with D unclear. There are 12 residues in the CDR3. CDR1 is SGHAT, CDR2 FQNNGV, per germline. V gave up 2 bases and J gave up 7 bases, with 8 bases separating them. The CDR3 nucleotides read TGTGCCAGCAGCTTAATCCCGGGTGAAGCTTTCTTT. Residues: CASSLIPGEAFF.

The chain joins TRBV12-3 or TRBV12-4 to TRBJ1-1; D remains unclear. The V and J ends lost 6 bases and 4 bases respectively, with 12 bases between them. CDR3 length equals 13 residues. CDR3 bases: TGTGCCAGCAGCCGCGTCGGTGGCACTGAAGCTTTCTTT. This gives the protein CASSRVGGTEAFF.

The CDR3 DNA sequence: TGCGCCAGCAGCCAAGCCACTAGCGGGGGGGCCTCTCTAGCCAAAAACATTCAGTACTTC. Translated: CASSQATSGGASLAKNIQYF. V is TRBV4-3 and J is TRBJ2-4, with TRBD2 matching over 13 bases. Germline V gene data show CDR1 as LGHNA and CDR2 as YSLEER. V lost 1 base, J lost 0 bases, and 9 bases stayed unmatched. This CDR3 has 20 residues.

This rearrangement joins TRBV11-3 to TRBJ1-3; no clear D gene. Trimming stripped 5 bases from V and 4 bases from J, with 12 bases between. CDR1 SGHNT and CDR2 YENEEA come from the germline V gene. This CDR3 region has 14 residues. CDR3 loop: CASSATPGGNTIYF. The DNA of the CDR3 is TGTGCCAGCAGCGCCACTCCGGGGGGAAACACCATATATTTT. The whole variable domain, filled in from reference TRBV11-3 and TRBJ1-3, reads EAGVVQSPRYKIIEKKQPVAFWCNPISGHNTLYWYLQNLGQGPELLIRYENEEAVDDSQLPKDRFSAERLKGVDSTLKIQPAELGDSAVYLCASSATPGGNTIYFGEGSWLTVV.